This TCR beta chain was identified in a study of control samples from healthy donors and cancer patients. Per germline, CDR1 KGHSH and CDR2 LQKENI. Trimming took 2 bases from V and 0 from J, leaving 8 bases between them. The CDR3 runs to 15 residues. The method was immunoSEQ multiplex PCR; TCRdb's version includes in-frame clones alone and lacks a portion of them. The sample records just over 150,000 clones, about 90% being singletons. This rearrangement joins TRBV18 to TRBJ2-1; D uncertain. The sequence came from a man younger than 40 in good health. Source material: blood. CDR3 DNA: TGTGCCAGCTCACCAGTGAAAAGCTCCTACAATGAGCAGTTCTTC. The encoded protein is CASSPVKSSYNEQFF.